Shown below are 20 T cell receptor beta chains from a single sample sequenced in a study of blood T cell repertoires in COVID-19. Assay: immunoSEQ multiplex PCR; the TCRdb copy retains only in-frame clones and omits some. The data contain over 150,000 clones, less than 80% of them singletons. The sequencing sample was made of peripheral blood. The receptors here all came from a woman aged 45-60 years with acute or convalescent COVID-19.

The chain uses TRBV2 and TRBJ1-1, with D perhaps matching TRBD1 (5 bases). The CDR3 runs 13 residues. The germline gives CDR1 SNHLY, CDR2 FYNNEI. The V end lost 5 bases, the J end lost 1 base, and 8 bases lay between the germline ends. CDR3 nucleotide sequence: TGTGCCAGCAGTCTGACAGCGAACACTGAAGCTTTCTTT. It encodes CASSLTANTEAFF.

This clone occurred many times. This CDR3 reads CASRTRGFNEKLFF. CDR3 DNA sequence: TGTGCCAGCAGAACACGAGGGTTTAATGAAAAACTGTTTTTT. The gene calls are TRBV28 and TRBJ1-4; D not resolved. Germline values: CDR1 MDHEN, CDR2 SYDVKM. The CDR3 totals 14 residues. V was pared by 6 bases and J by 4 bases, with 12 bases between.

The table lists this clone with a few counts. CDR3 nucleotide sequence: TGTGCCAGCAGCGCGGGCCCGAACTATGGCTACACCTTC. Residues: CASSAGPNYGYTF. V usage is TRBV7-2 and J usage is TRBJ1-2, with D uncertain. V was clipped by 5 bases and J by 2 bases, with 9 bases between them. The CDR3 has 13 residues. The germline gives CDR1 SGHTA, CDR2 FQGNSA. The full variable domain, with the rest looked up from reference TRBV7-2 and TRBJ1-2, is GAGVSQSPSNKVTEKGKDVELRCDPISGHTALYWYRQSLGQGLEFLIYFQGNSAPDKSGLPSDRFSAERTGGSVSTLTIQRTQQEDSAVYLCASSAGPNYGYTFGSGTRLTVV.

This chain joins TRBV28 and TRBJ1-5, with D maybe TRBD1 (6 bases). The germline CDR1 and CDR2 sequences are MDHEN and SYDVKM. V was trimmed by 6 bases and J by 7 bases, leaving 13 bases between them. The CDR3 is 13 residues long. The CDR3 loop reads CASRPRGAQPQHF. The CDR3 DNA reads as TGTGCCAGCAGGCCCCGGGGGGCACAGCCCCAGCATTTT. Full variable domain (remainder filled in from reference TRBV28 and TRBJ1-5): DVKVTQSSRYLVKRTGEKVFLECVQDMDHENMFWYRQDPGLGLRLIYFSYDVKMKEKGDIPEGYSVSREKKERFSLILESASTNQTSMYLCASRPRGAQPQHFGDGTRLSIL.

The chain links TRBV12-5 to TRBJ2-3, with D maybe TRBD2 (5 bases). There are 14 residues in the CDR3. V was cut by 5 bases and J by 2 bases, with 11 bases left in between. The germline V gene encodes CDR1 LGHNT and CDR2 FRNRAP. In DNA, the CDR3 is TGTGCTAGTGGTCCCAGGACTGTCACAGATACGCAGTATTTT. As protein: CASGPRTVTDTQYF.

This clone has only a few counts. The chain links TRBV1 to TRBJ2-2; the table's D call of TRBD1 was not tested on the DNA. TRBV1 constitutes a pseudogene. The CDR3 is made up of 16 amino acids. The CDR3 loop reads CTSRLLGQAVTGELFF. In DNA, the CDR3 is TGCACCAGCAGACTATTGGGACAGGCCGTTACCGGGGAGCTGTTTTTT.

This clone was found a few times. The V gene is TRBV10-2, the J gene TRBJ2-1, with 11 bases aligning to TRBD2. The CDR3 contains 17 residues. The germline V gene has CDR1 WSHSY and CDR2 SAAADI. V trimming: 1 base; J trimming: 4 bases; junction bases outside the gene matches: 6. As DNA, the CDR3 is TGCGCCAGCAGTGAGTTTGTGGGACTAGCGGCTTACAATGAGCAGTTCTTC. It translates to CASSEFVGLAAYNEQFF.

The chain recombines TRBV7-2 with TRBJ2-3; TRBD2 aligns across 7 bases. The CDR3 covers 19 residues. V lost 2 bases to trimming and J lost 1 base; unmatched junction nucleotides: 15. CDR1 and CDR2 (germline): SGHTA, FQGNSA. DNA for the CDR3: TGTGCCAGCAGCTTAACTAGCGCGGGGGTCTTAGGGGGCACAGATACGCAGTATTTT. Encoded protein: CASSLTSAGVLGGTDTQYF.

The chain combines TRBV19 with TRBJ2-5; the match to TRBD2 covers 12 bases. J was trimmed by 4 bases and V by 3 bases; bases with no gene match: 12. The CDR3 is 18 amino acids. Germline V lookup: CDR1 LNHDA, CDR2 SQIVND (reference sequence). The DNA for the CDR3 is TGTGCCAGTAGTATGATCCAGCCTAGCGGGGGGGCCTCAGAGACCCAGTACTTC. It specifies CASSMIQPSGGASETQYF. The entire variable domain, with the rest obtained from reference TRBV19 and TRBJ2-5, is as follows: DGGITQSPKYLFRKEGQNVTLSCEQNLNHDAMYWYRQDPGQGLRLIYYSQIVNDFQKGDIAEGYSVSREKKESFPLTVTSAQKNPTAFYLCASSMIQPSGGASETQYFGPGTRLLVL.

The chain is built from TRBV28 and TRBJ2-2; TRBD1 is a possible D gene (6 bases). CDR3 length equals 12 residues. Germline assignment: CDR1 MDHEN and CDR2 SYDVKM. The V end was cut by 5 bases, the J end by 5 bases, with 6 bases between. CDR3 DNA: TGTGCCAGCAGTGGACAGACCGGGGAGCTGTTTTTT. Amino acids: CASSGQTGELFF.

The chain joins TRBV4-3 to TRBJ2-7, with 16 bases aligning to TRBD2. Losses at the gene ends were 4 bases for V and 2 bases for J; bases not matched to a gene: 2. The germline CDR1 and CDR2 sequences are LGHNA and YSLEER. This CDR3 has 16 residues. The CDR3 coding sequence is TGCGCCAGCAGCCTCGGGACTAGCGGGAGGGCCTACGAGCAGTACTTC. It encodes CASSLGTSGRAYEQYF.

This clone was detected a few times. The V and J genes are TRBV19 and TRBJ2-7; D is perhaps TRBD2 (5 bases). CDR3 length: 13 residues. The V gene's germline CDR1 is LNHDA and CDR2 SQIVND (reference sequence). Trimming removed 6 bases from V and 5 bases from J, with 14 bases in between. The CDR3 loop is CASRTGNGDEQYF. Written as DNA, the CDR3 is TGTGCCAGTAGGACGGGGAACGGGGACGAGCAGTACTTC.

The chain couples TRBV3-1 (or the pseudogene TRBV3-2) to TRBJ1-1; 9 bases match TRBD1. Germline-derived CDR1 and CDR2 are LGHDT and YNNKEL (reference sequence). CDR3 length: 16 residues. V trimming: 4 bases; J trimming: 4 bases; junction bases outside the gene matches: 10. As DNA, the CDR3 is TGTGCCAGCAGCCGGGGGACAGGGACTAGGAGCACTGAAGCTTTCTTT. This sequence encodes CASSRGTGTRSTEAFF.

The genes are TRBV7-9 and TRBJ2-7; 11 positions match TRBD2. The junction had 7 bases not matched to a gene; V was cut back by 5 bases and J by 4 bases. CDR3 size: 15 residues. Germline values: CDR1 SEHNR, CDR2 FQNEAQ (reference sequence). CDR3 sequence: CASSATSGTHYEQYF. The CDR3 nucleotides read TGTGCCAGCAGCGCGACTAGCGGGACTCATTACGAGCAGTACTTC.

The chain combines TRBV14 with TRBJ2-1; perhaps TRBD2 as D (6 bases). CDR3 length: 15 residues. Trimming took 5 bases from V and 8 from J, leaving 19 bases between them. Looked up from germline, CDR1 is SGHDN and CDR2 is FVKESK. The CDR3 here is CASSSGGKSYDEQFF. The DNA of the CDR3 is TGTGCCAGCAGCAGCGGCGGGAAATCTTACGATGAGCAGTTCTTC.

This clone was detected only a few times. The chain combines TRBV6-2 or TRBV6-3 with TRBJ1-2; 8 bases match TRBD1. The CDR3 has 14 amino acids. Germline values: CDR1 MNHEY, CDR2 SVGEGT. The junction had 4 bases not matched to a gene; V was cut back by 5 bases and J by 2 bases. CDR3 sequence: CASSRGQENYGYTF. CDR3 nucleotides: TGTGCCAGCAGTAGGGGACAGGAGAACTATGGCTACACCTTC.

This chain links TRBV5-1 with TRBJ1-6; D remains ambiguous. The V gene lost 0 bases and the J gene lost 9 bases, with 16 bases spanning the gap. The CDR3 contains 16 residues. Germline V gives CDR1 SGHRS, CDR2 YFSETQ. Here the CDR3 DNA reads TGCGCCAGCAGCTTGGAGCTTGGCGGCGAGGGTTCACCCCTCCACTTT. Translating gives CASSLELGGEGSPLHF.

This clone was recorded at least ten times. The chain employs TRBV7-8 and TRBJ1-5; D unclear. This CDR3 contains 14 residues. With 9 bases removed from V and 2 bases from J, the gap between germline ends came to 14 bases. In germline, CDR1 is SGHVS, CDR2 FQNEAQ. Here the CDR3 reads CASTLIAGNQPQHF. The CDR3 coding sequence is TGTGCCAGTACGCTAATTGCTGGCAATCAGCCCCAGCATTTT. The full variable domain, rest sourced from reference TRBV7-8 and TRBJ1-5, is GAGVSQSPRYKVAKRGQDVALRCDPISGHVSLFWYQQALGQGPEFLTYFQNEAQLDKSGLPSDRFFAERPEGSVSTLKIQRTQQEDSAVYLCASTLIAGNQPQHFGDGTRLSIL.

The rearrangement links TRBV7-9 to TRBJ1-4; tentative D call: TRBD1 (5 bases). This CDR3 spans 15 amino acids. CDR1 and CDR2 (germline): SEHNR, FQNEAQ (reference sequence). Trimming removed 3 bases at V and 4 bases at J, with 12 bases between. The CDR3 loop reads CASSLGPTVNEKLFF. In DNA form, the CDR3 reads TGTGCCAGCAGCTTGGGCCCGACAGTTAATGAAAAACTGTTTTTT.

The sample holds a few counts of this clone. The chain links TRBV29-1 to TRBJ2-1; TRBD2 aligns across 9 bases. V dropped 6 bases and J dropped 6; count of bases not matched to a gene: 15. The CDR3 covers 16 residues. The germline V gene has CDR1 SQVTM and CDR2 ANQGSEA. The CDR3 sequence: CSVASGRGGRANEQFF. Here the CDR3 DNA reads TGCAGCGTCGCCTCCGGGCGAGGCGGGAGGGCCAATGAGCAGTTCTTC.